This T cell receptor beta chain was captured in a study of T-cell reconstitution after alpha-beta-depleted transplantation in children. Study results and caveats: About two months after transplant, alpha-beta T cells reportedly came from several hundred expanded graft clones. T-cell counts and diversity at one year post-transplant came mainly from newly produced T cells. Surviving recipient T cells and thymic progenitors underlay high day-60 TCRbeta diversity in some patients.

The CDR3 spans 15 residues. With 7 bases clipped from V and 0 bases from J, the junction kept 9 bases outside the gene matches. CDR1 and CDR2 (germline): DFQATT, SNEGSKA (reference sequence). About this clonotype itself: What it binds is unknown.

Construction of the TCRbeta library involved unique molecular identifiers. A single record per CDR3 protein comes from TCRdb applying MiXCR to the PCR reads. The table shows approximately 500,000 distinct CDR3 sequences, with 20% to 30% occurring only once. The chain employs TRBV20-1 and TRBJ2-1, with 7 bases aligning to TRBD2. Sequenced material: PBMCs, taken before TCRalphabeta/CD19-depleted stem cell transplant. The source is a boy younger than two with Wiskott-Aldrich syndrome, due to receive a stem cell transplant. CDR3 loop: CSGRKRGSSYNEQFF. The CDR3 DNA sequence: TGCAGTGGGAGAAAGCGGGGTAGCTCCTACAATGAGCAGTTCTTC.